This TCR beta chain stems from a study of blood T cell repertoires in COVID-19. Germline V gene lookup returns CDR1 GTSNPN and CDR2 SVGIG (reference sequence). The CDR3 is 11 amino acids. Trimming left V 0 bases short and J 7 bases short, with 7 bases between. Profiling relied on immunoSEQ multiplex PCR, and the TCRdb table lists in-frame clones only, not all of them. The sample lists 300,000 to 450,000 clones; 85% were seen once. The sequenced sample consisted of peripheral blood. This clonotype originated in a woman aged 18-29 years with acute or convalescent COVID-19. V gene TRBV30 combines with J gene TRBJ2-7; D gene uncertain. The CDR3 sequence: CAWSVDGEQYF. The CDR3 coding sequence is TGTGCCTGGAGTGTTGACGGGGAGCAGTACTTC. Full variable domain (outside the CDR3, taken from reference TRBV30 and TRBJ2-7): SQTIHQWPATLVQPVGSPLSLECTVEGTSNPNLYWYRQAAGRGLQLLFYSVGIGQISSEVPQNLSASRPQDRQFILSSKKLLLSDSGFYLCAWSVDGEQYFGPGTRLTVT.